This passage covers 22 T cell receptor beta chains from one sample sequenced in a study of cytomegalovirus exposure and HLA in healthy donors. Primers included in the PCR were 60 Vbeta and 13 Jbeta primers. Generated by immunoSEQ multiplex PCR, the TCRdb table keeps only in-frame clones and is missing some. Among around 150,000 clones listed, 80% were seen once. Sequenced input: PBMCs. These receptors came from a man under 40 in good health and CMV-seronegative.

This sequence joins TRBV6-5 and TRBJ2-2, with 8 bases lining up with TRBD2. Germline V gene data show CDR1 as MNHEY and CDR2 as SVGAGI. The V gene end was trimmed by 2 bases and the J gene end by 5 bases; junction bases not matched to a gene: 7. The CDR3 runs to 16 residues. In nucleotides, the CDR3 is TGTGCCAGCAGTTACCTCTCCGCGGGGGGAACCGGGGAGCTGTTTTTT. Its translation: CASSYLSAGGTGELFF.

The chain couples TRBV5-4 to TRBJ1-2; no clear D gene. Germline V gene data show CDR1 as SGHNT and CDR2 as YYREEE (reference sequence). This CDR3 spans 16 amino acids. The V and J ends lost 4 bases and 6 bases respectively, with 22 bases between them. The CDR3 loop is CASSPALEPERDGYTF. The DNA for the CDR3 is TGTGCCAGCAGCCCCGCGCTCGAGCCAGAGCGGGATGGCTACACCTTC.

This rearrangement joins TRBV7-3 to TRBJ2-7; no clear D. CDR1 and CDR2 from the germline V gene are SGHTA and FQGTGA. The CDR3 extends over 13 amino acids. Between the trimmed V and J ends, which lost 2 bases and 6 bases, there was a span of 11 bases. This CDR3 is CASSLGLLAEQYF. DNA for the CDR3: TGTGCCAGCAGCTTAGGGCTTCTGGCCGAGCAGTACTTC.

This clone has a single count. The chain joins TRBV12-2 to TRBJ2-7; the D call in the table, TRBD1, was not verified against the DNA. TRBV12-2 is a recognized pseudogene. The CDR3 totals 15 residues. This CDR3 reads CARLSGHRLSYEQYF. CDR3 in DNA: TGTGCAAGACTTAGTGGACACCGACTTTCCTACGAGCAGTACTTC.

This clone was observed many times. V and J are TRBV13 and TRBJ2-7; perhaps TRBD1 as D (6 bases). This CDR3 comprises 15 residues. Germline CDR1 reads PRHDT; CDR2 reads FYEKMQ (reference sequence). V dropped 0 bases and J dropped 2 bases, with 11 bases sitting between them. The chain's CDR3 is CASSLGRGSTYEQYF. The CDR3 coding sequence is TGTGCCAGCAGCTTAGGCAGGGGTTCGACCTACGAGCAGTACTTC. Looking up the rest from reference TRBV13 and TRBJ2-7 gives the full variable domain: AAGVIQSPRHLIKEKRETATLKCYPIPRHDTVYWYQQGPGQDPQFLISFYEKMQSDKGSIPDRFSAQQFSDYHSELNMSSLELGDSALYFCASSLGRGSTYEQYFGPGTRLTVT.

The CDR3 DNA reads TGTGCCAGCAGCACCGTACAGGGCACTAGGGCCCGCGAGCAGTACTTC. It is translated as CASSTVQGTRAREQYF. The chain uses TRBV7-9 and TRBJ2-7; the D gene is possibly TRBD1 (6 bases). Germline V gene sequence: CDR1 SEHNR, CDR2 FQNEAQ (reference sequence). This CDR3 is 16 amino acids long. Trimming cost V 5 bases and J 6 bases, with 23 bases left between them. Together with reference TRBV7-9 and TRBJ2-7, the CDR3 gives the full variable domain: DTGVSQNPRHKITKRGQNVTFRCDPISEHNRLYWYRQTLGQGPEFLTYFQNEAQLEKSRLLSDRFSAERPKGSFSTLEIQRTEQGDSAMYLCASSTVQGTRAREQYFGPGTRLTVT.

V and J are TRBV11-2 and TRBJ2-1; 9 bases fit TRBD1. Germline V gene lookup returns CDR1 SGHAT and CDR2 FQNNGV. There are 19 residues in the CDR3. Trimming removed 5 bases from V and 0 bases from J; junction bases left unmatched: 14. CDR3 DNA: TGTGCCAGCAGCACCAGAAAACAGGGGGCCCTATCCTCCTACAATGAGCAGTTCTTC. Translated: CASSTRKQGALSSYNEQFF.

The rearrangement joins TRBV5-4 to TRBJ1-5; no firm D call. The V end was cut by 2 bases, the J end by 7 bases, with 7 bases between. Germline V gives CDR1 SGHNT, CDR2 YYREEE (reference sequence). CDR3 length equals 12 residues. CDR3: CASSFEEQPQHF. In DNA, the CDR3 is TGTGCCAGCAGCTTTGAGGAACAGCCCCAGCATTTT.

This clone came up a few times. The chain couples TRBV30 to TRBJ1-1, with D hard to call. The CDR3 length is 11 residues. Germline loops: CDR1 GTSNPN, CDR2 SVGIG (reference sequence). The germline V and J ends were trimmed by 3 bases and 3 bases, with 5 bases remaining between them. In DNA, the CDR3 is TGTGCCTGGAGGGGCGACACTGAAGCTTTCTTT. Its protein product is CAWRGDTEAFF.

This clone was observed a single time. The V gene is TRBV30, the J gene TRBJ2-7; 7 positions agree with TRBD2. This CDR3 contains 13 residues. With V trimmed by 0 bases and J by 2 bases, 1 base remained unmatched. Germline CDR1 and CDR2: GTSNPN and SVGIG (reference sequence). DNA for the CDR3: TGTGCCTGGAGTGTAGCGGGAACCTACGAGCAGTACTTC. It codes for CAWSVAGTYEQYF.

The genes are TRBV19 and TRBJ2-5; D is perhaps TRBD2 (6 bases). CDR3 length equals 13 residues. Trimming took off 9 bases at V and 1 base at J, with 12 bases between the two ends. The germline V gene encodes CDR1 LNHDA and CDR2 SQIVND (reference sequence). The CDR3 DNA is TGTGCCAGCGCGGGACGGCTCCAAGAGACCCAGTACTTC. Its protein is CASAGRLQETQYF.

The rearrangement links TRBV7-9 to TRBJ2-7; TRBD1 matches 8 bases. Losses at the gene ends were 4 bases for V and 2 bases for J; bases not matched to a gene: 4. CDR1 is SEHNR and CDR2 is FQNEAQ in the germline V gene (reference sequence). The CDR3 contains 14 residues. The CDR3 spells CASSSRQGPYEQYF. CDR3 in DNA: TGTGCCAGCAGCTCTCGACAGGGGCCCTACGAGCAGTACTTC.

Only a few counts were recorded for this clone. V is TRBV25-1 and J is TRBJ1-5; D may be TRBD1 (6 bases). The V and J ends lost 3 bases and 3 bases respectively, with 9 bases between them. The CDR3 loop spans 14 amino acids. Germline V gene lookup returns CDR1 MGHDK and CDR2 SYGVNS. The CDR3 DNA reads TGTGCCAGCAGTGACCCAGGGGCCAATCAGCCCCAGCATTTT. Amino acid sequence: CASSDPGANQPQHF.

The chain links TRBV2 to TRBJ1-4, with D uncertain. This CDR3 spans 12 amino acids. The V end lost 6 bases, the J end lost 16 bases, and 18 bases lay between the germline ends. CDR1 SNHLY and CDR2 FYNNEI come from the germline V gene. The CDR3 DNA follows: TGTGCCAGCAGGCTAACCCGGGATAGTCGGTTTTTT. Protein sequence: CASRLTRDSRFF.

This clone was found once. J is TRBJ2-3 and V is TRBV30; D gene uncertain. Germline-derived CDR1 and CDR2 are GTSNPN and SVGIG (reference sequence). This CDR3 region has 15 residues. The V end lost 0 bases, the J end lost 1 base, and 11 bases lay between the germline ends. Here the CDR3 DNA reads TGTGCCTGGAGTGTAAGGCTCCTAGGCACAGATACGCAGTATTTT. Protein: CAWSVRLLGTDTQYF.

The gene calls are TRBV28 and TRBJ2-7, with D possibly matching TRBD1 (5 bases). This CDR3 spans 14 amino acids. Trimming shortened V by 2 bases and J by 3 bases, and 11 bases separated the two germline ends. Germline V gene sequence: CDR1 MDHEN, CDR2 SYDVKM. CDR3 DNA sequence: TGTGCCAGCAGTTTAAGGGGCAGTCTCTACGAGCAGTACTTC. Translating gives CASSLRGSLYEQYF.

The chain joins TRBV6-1 to TRBJ2-2; 8 bases align to TRBD1. V was clipped by 2 bases and J by 4 bases; unmatched bases: 3. Germline V lookup: CDR1 MNHNS, CDR2 SASEGT. The CDR3 spans 15 residues. The CDR3 coding sequence is TGTGCCAGCAGTGAACTCCAGGGGGCCACCGGGGAGCTGTTTTTT. Its translation: CASSELQGATGELFF.

This chain connects TRBV11-2 to TRBJ2-7; no clear D gene. The CDR3 is 14 residues long. Germline V gene sequence: CDR1 SGHAT, CDR2 FQNNGV. Trimming removed 0 bases from V and 5 bases from J, with 11 bases in between. Here the CDR3 DNA reads TGTGCCAGCAGCTTAGATTTCGACTCAGACGAGCAGTACTTC. Amino acids: CASSLDFDSDEQYF.

CDR3 amino acids: CASSYRLEIYYYEQYF. CDR3 nucleotides: TGTGCCAGCAGCTACCGACTAGAAATCTATTACTACGAGCAGTACTTC. The V gene is TRBV7-2, the J gene TRBJ2-7; weak D call: TRBD2 (6 bases). Trimming left V 4 bases short and J 3 bases short, with 19 bases between. The CDR3 length is 16 residues. Looked up from germline, CDR1 is SGHTA and CDR2 is FQGNSA.

This clone has only a few counts. The gene calls are TRBV6-1 and TRBJ1-1, with 8 bases lining up with TRBD1. J lost 1 base, V lost 6 bases, and 4 bases had no gene match. The CDR3 is made up of 14 amino acids. In germline, CDR1 is MNHNS, CDR2 SASEGT. The CDR3 nucleotides are TGTGCCAGCAGAACCGGGACAGGGAACACTGAAGCTTTCTTT. Amino acid sequence: CASRTGTGNTEAFF.

About this clone: The junction and the germline gene differ at one end; a read error may be behind it. The chain has TRBV7-2 and TRBJ2-4; 8 bases fit TRBD2. The CDR3 runs to 14 residues. The germline CDR1 and CDR2 sequences are SGHTA and FQGNSA. The CDR3 nucleotides are TGTGCCAGCAGCCCCCCTGGAAGCGGGGGATTCACGGACTTC. It yields the protein CASSPPGSGGFTDF.

The genes are TRBV5-8 and TRBJ2-7; 7 nucleotides match TRBD2. V gave up 4 bases and J gave up 9 bases; unmatched junction bases: 10. CDR3 length: 13 amino acids. Germline V gene data show CDR1 as SGHTS and CDR2 as YDEGEE. The DNA of the CDR3 is TGTGCCAGCAGCCCGGGTCGCCCGGGAGGGCAGTACTTC. This gives the protein CASSPGRPGGQYF.